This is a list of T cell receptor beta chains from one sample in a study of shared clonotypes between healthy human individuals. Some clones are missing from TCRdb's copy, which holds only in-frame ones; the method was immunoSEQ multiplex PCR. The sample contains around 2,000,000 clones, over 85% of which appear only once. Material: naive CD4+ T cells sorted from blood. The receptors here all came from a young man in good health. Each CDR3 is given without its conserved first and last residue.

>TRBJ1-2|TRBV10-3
AISDPTETRYGYT
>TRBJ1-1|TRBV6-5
ASSRGQKNTEAF
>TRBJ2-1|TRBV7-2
ASSLEGSGYNEQF
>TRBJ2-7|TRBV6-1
ASSPAGASYEQY
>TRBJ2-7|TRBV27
ASSLNFGSSYEQY
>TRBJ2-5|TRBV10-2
ASRGGGLGGETQY
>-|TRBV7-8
ASSLVQEVEQY
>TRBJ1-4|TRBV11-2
ASSDSPSGEKLF
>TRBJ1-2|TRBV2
ASTPDAGHGYT
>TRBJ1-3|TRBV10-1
ASSEEGASGNTIY
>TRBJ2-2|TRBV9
ASSVGGLVGNTGELF
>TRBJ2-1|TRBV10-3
AISVLAGEGDQF
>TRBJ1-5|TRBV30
AWGSGTGQPQH
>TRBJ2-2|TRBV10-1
ASSEDSANPGLAGSNTGELF
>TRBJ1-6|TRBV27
AAGMTGSPNSPLH
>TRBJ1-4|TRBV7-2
ASSLGGAEKLF
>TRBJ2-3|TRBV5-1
ASSLQGTSTDTQY
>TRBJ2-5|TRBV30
AWSVLQGGETQY
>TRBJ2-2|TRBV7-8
ASSPRSSGGPNTGELF
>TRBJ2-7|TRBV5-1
ASSLPDRVGEQY